The 6 T cell receptor beta chains given below trace back to one sample, sequenced in a study of T cell repertoires in cytomegalovirus infection. TCRdb called the reads again in MiXCR, with one record for every CDR3 protein. The sample holds 200,000 to 300,000 distinct CDR3 sequences, roughly 13% seen once. The sequencing input was PBMCs. The origin of the receptors is a human donor in good health (CMV status not recorded). Some clones in this sample may be carry-over from other donors' samples.

This clonotype was seen a handful of times. The CDR3: CASSLGDSRYYGYTF. The CDR3 coding sequence is TGTGCCAGCAGTTTAGGGGACAGTCGATATTATGGCTACACCTTC. V gene TRBV28 combines with J gene TRBJ1-2, with 7 bases identical to TRBD1. The CDR3 is 15 residues long. The V and J ends lost 2 bases and 5 bases, in that order; junction bases with no gene match: 8. Germline V gives CDR1 MDHEN, CDR2 SYDVKM.

This clonotype was recorded many times. The J gene is TRBJ1-1, the V gene TRBV6-6; the D is unclear. This CDR3 is built from 15 residues. Germline assignment: CDR1 MNHNY and CDR2 SVGAGI (reference sequence). Between the trimmed V and J ends, which lost 2 bases and 1 base, there was a span of 11 bases. CDR3 region: CASSYLSAANTEAFF. CDR3 bases: TGTGCCAGCAGTTACCTCTCGGCTGCGAACACTGAAGCTTTCTTT.

The V call is TRBV20-1, the J call TRBJ1-2; D remains ambiguous. CDR3 length: 11 residues. Looked up from germline, CDR1 is DFQATT and CDR2 is SNEGSKA (reference sequence). V was clipped by 4 bases and J by 7 bases, with 10 bases between them. DNA of the CDR3: TGCAGTGCTATTGGGCCGGGTGGCTACACCTTC. Its translation is CSAIGPGGYTF.

This clonotype came up a few times. The chain combines TRBV20-1 with TRBJ2-3; 7 nucleotides align to TRBD2. Germline CDR1 DFQATT, CDR2 SNEGSKA (reference sequence). The CDR3 spans 14 residues. Germline trimming cut 3 bases from V and 7 bases from J; bases unmatched to any gene: 10. CDR3 nucleotide sequence: TGCAGTGCTAGTATCCTAGCGGCGGGGAATACGCAGTATTTT. This codes for CSASILAAGNTQYF.

The chain carries TRBV20-1 and TRBJ2-1; the match to TRBD1 covers 10 bases. The J segment lost 8 bases and the V segment lost 0 bases, leaving 7 bases of the junction unmatched. The germline V gene encodes CDR1 DFQATT and CDR2 SNEGSKA (reference sequence). The CDR3 contains 15 residues. CDR3 loop: CSARDRDRGLDEQFF. The CDR3 DNA reads TGCAGTGCTAGAGATCGGGACAGGGGCCTCGATGAGCAGTTCTTC.

V and J are TRBV7-6 and TRBJ1-2; TRBD1 is a possible D gene (5 bases). Between the trimmed V and J ends, which lost 2 bases and 4 bases, there was a span of 17 bases. CDR1 and CDR2 (germline): SGHVS, FNYEAQ. CDR3 length: 16 residues. This chain's CDR3 is CASSLFPRGTSYGYTF. DNA for the CDR3: TGTGCCAGCAGCTTATTCCCGAGGGGCACGTCCTATGGCTACACCTTC. Supplemented by reference TRBV7-6 and TRBJ1-2, the full variable domain reads GAGVSQSPRYKVTKRGQDVALRCDPISGHVSLYWYRQALGQGPEFLTYFNYEAQQDKSGLPNDRFSAERPEGSISTLTIQRTEQRDSAMYRCASSLFPRGTSYGYTFGSGTRLTVV.